This T cell receptor (beta chain) was recorded in a study of cytomegalovirus exposure and HLA in healthy donors. PCR primers comprised 60 Vbeta and 13 Jbeta primers. Assay: immunoSEQ multiplex PCR; the TCRdb copy retains only in-frame clones and omits some. The table lists 120,000 or so clones, 60% to 80% of them singletons. Trimming left V 4 bases short and J 10 bases short, with 15 bases between. Germline V gene data show CDR1 as SGHDT and CDR2 as YYEEEE. This CDR3 region has 14 residues. This rearrangement joins TRBV5-6 to TRBJ1-6; no clear D gene. The TCR comes from a man aged 25-45 years in good health and CMV-seronegative. Sequencing was carried out using PBMCs. The CDR3 loop is CASSRERGRSPLHF. The CDR3, as DNA: TGTGCCAGCAGCAGGGAACGGGGTCGATCACCCCTCCACTTT.